This entry is about one T cell receptor (beta chain). Its antigen is still unknown. CDR1 and CDR2 from the germline V gene are SGHRS and YFSETQ. The V end lost 0 bases, the J end lost 5 bases, and 6 bases lay between the germline ends. CDR3 length: 13 amino acids. The repertoire was sequenced with immunoSEQ multiplex PCR; TCRdb's copy has only in-frame clones and lacks some. The repertoire consists of 60,000 to 95,000 clones, with roughly 87% occurring once and the leading ten covering about 17%. This entry comes from a study of T cell responses to AZD1222 COVID-19 vaccine. Findings and caveats of the study: The repertoires were collected only after the peak T cell response. Donors were mostly white British, more females; clonal diversity possibly underestimated. Along spike, vaccine-associated CD4 TCRs were found throughout, with dominance at 160-218 and 743-854.

Second-dose timings of about 4 or about 12 weeks were pooled. The TCR sequence derives from an adult who received the AZD1222 COVID-19 vaccine. This sample comprised peripheral blood, obtained 28 days after the second AZD1222 dose. The chain carries TRBV5-1 and TRBJ2-1; tentative D call: TRBD2 (6 bases). Here the CDR3 reads CASSLGLDNEQFF. The CDR3 DNA follows: TGCGCCAGCAGCTTGGGACTAGACAATGAGCAGTTCTTC.